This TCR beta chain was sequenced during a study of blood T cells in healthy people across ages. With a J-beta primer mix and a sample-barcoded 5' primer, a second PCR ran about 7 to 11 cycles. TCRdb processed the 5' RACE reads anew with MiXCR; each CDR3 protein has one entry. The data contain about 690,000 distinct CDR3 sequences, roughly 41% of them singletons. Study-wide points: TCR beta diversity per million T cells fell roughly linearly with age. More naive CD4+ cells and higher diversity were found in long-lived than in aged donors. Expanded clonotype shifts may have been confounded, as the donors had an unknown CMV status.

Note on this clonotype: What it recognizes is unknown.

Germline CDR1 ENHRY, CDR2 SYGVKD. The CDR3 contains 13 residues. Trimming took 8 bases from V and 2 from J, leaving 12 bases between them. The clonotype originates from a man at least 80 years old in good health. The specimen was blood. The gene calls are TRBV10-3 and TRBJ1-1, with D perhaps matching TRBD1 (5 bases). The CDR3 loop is CAIGSGVNTEAFF. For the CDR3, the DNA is TGTGCCATCGGTTCGGGGGTAAACACTGAAGCTTTCTTT.